Listed below are T cell receptor beta chains from one sample, sequenced in a study of blood T cell repertoires in COVID-19. This table comes from immunoSEQ multiplex PCR, and its TCRdb copy is limited to in-frame clones, with some not included. The sample yields 35,000 to 45,000 clones, roughly 77% seen once. Sample: peripheral blood. Receptors originate from a human donor in a cohort sampled during active or convalescent COVID-19. The donor label of this sample is uncertain. Both conserved end residues are part of each CDR3. Each record gives: D gene, clone size, V gene, J gene, CDR3 DNA, CDR3 protein. A D gene is named only where the DNA matches it firmly. Expanded clones get a size class; other rows say once, few or many, or leave the size out.

d_call: .; clone_size: .; v_call: TRBV5-1; j_call: TRBJ2-5; cdr3_nt: TGCGCCAGCAGCTTTCAGCCGCGGAACCAAGAGACCCAGTACTTC; cdr3_aa: CASSFQPRNQETQYF
d_call: .; clone_size: .; v_call: TRBV9; j_call: TRBJ2-5; cdr3_nt: TGTGCCAGCAGCTCCGGAATAGCGGCGGGCGCCCAGTACTTC; cdr3_aa: CASSSGIAAGAQYF
d_call: TRBD2; clone_size: .; v_call: TRBV9; j_call: TRBJ2-5; cdr3_nt: TGTGCCAGCAGCGTCGCCGGGACTACCTACCAAGAGACCCAGTACTTC; cdr3_aa: CASSVAGTTYQETQYF
d_call: .; clone_size: .; v_call: TRBV29-1; j_call: TRBJ2-7; cdr3_nt: TGCAGCGTTGAAGACGGGGGCTACGAGCAGTACTTC; cdr3_aa: CSVEDGGYEQYF
d_call: .; clone_size: .; v_call: TRBV18; j_call: TRBJ1-3; cdr3_nt: TGTGCCAGCTCACCGAGCGCGGCCAGATCCGGAAACACCATATATTTT; cdr3_aa: CASSPSAARSGNTIYF
d_call: TRBD1; clone_size: .; v_call: TRBV29-1; j_call: TRBJ2-5; cdr3_nt: TGCAGCGTTGGGGGACAGGGTTTACAGACCCAGTACTTC; cdr3_aa: CSVGGQGLQTQYF
d_call: .; clone_size: .; v_call: TRBV15; j_call: TRBJ1-1; cdr3_nt: TGTGCCACCAGCAGAGGGTCCCTACGCACTGAAGCTTTCTTT; cdr3_aa: CATSRGSLRTEAFF
d_call: .; clone_size: .; v_call: TRBV5-1; j_call: TRBJ2-5; cdr3_nt: TGCGCCAGCAGCCCTGCAGGGTCGGAGACCCAGTACTTC; cdr3_aa: CASSPAGSETQYF
d_call: .; clone_size: .; v_call: TRBV19; j_call: TRBJ1-1; cdr3_nt: TGTGCCAGTAGTATGGAAAGGAGCATGAACACTGAAGCTTTCTTT; cdr3_aa: CASSMERSMNTEAFF
d_call: TRBD2; clone_size: .; v_call: TRBV9; j_call: TRBJ2-7; cdr3_nt: TGTGCCAGCAGCCCAGCCTCCCGGACTAGCGGGAAGTACGAGCAGTACTTC; cdr3_aa: CASSPASRTSGKYEQYF
d_call: TRBD2; clone_size: few; v_call: TRBV7-2; j_call: TRBJ2-1; cdr3_nt: TGTGCCAGCAGCCCCGGTAGCGGGAGGGGTTACAATGAGCAGTTCTTC; cdr3_aa: CASSPGSGRGYNEQFF
d_call: TRBD1; clone_size: .; v_call: TRBV19; j_call: TRBJ1-2; cdr3_nt: TGTGCCAGTAGCCGATCCCGGCAGGGGGGCTATGGCTACACCTTC; cdr3_aa: CASSRSRQGGYGYTF
d_call: .; clone_size: .; v_call: TRBV19; j_call: TRBJ1-5; cdr3_nt: TGTGCCAGTAGTATGGGGACACATAGCAATCAGCCCCAGCATTTT; cdr3_aa: CASSMGTHSNQPQHF
d_call: .; clone_size: once; v_call: TRBV5-1; j_call: TRBJ1-1; cdr3_nt: TGCGCCAGCAGCTTTCGGGACATATCGAACACTGAAGCTTTCTTT; cdr3_aa: CASSFRDISNTEAFF
d_call: TRBD1; clone_size: once; v_call: TRBV7-3; j_call: TRBJ1-4; cdr3_nt: TGTGCCAGCAGCTTAACGAGGGGGCGGGTTAATGAAAAACTGTTTTTT; cdr3_aa: CASSLTRGRVNEKLFF
d_call: .; clone_size: .; v_call: TRBV6-5; j_call: TRBJ1-5; cdr3_nt: TGTGCCAGCACCCCGGACAGAAACAATCAGCCCCAGCATTTT; cdr3_aa: CASTPDRNNQPQHF
d_call: TRBD1; clone_size: few; v_call: TRBV6-5; j_call: TRBJ2-5; cdr3_nt: TGTGCCAGCACCACAGGGGGCGGGGAGACCCAGTACTTC; cdr3_aa: CASTTGGGETQYF
d_call: .; clone_size: many; v_call: TRBV5-8; j_call: TRBJ2-7; cdr3_nt: TGTGCCAGCACCTTTATCCGCGGTCCTTCGGAGCAGTACTTC; cdr3_aa: CASTFIRGPSEQYF
d_call: .; clone_size: .; v_call: TRBV4-1; j_call: TRBJ2-7; cdr3_nt: TGCGCCAGCAGCCAAAAGGGGGTCCCTTCCTACGAGCAGTACTTC; cdr3_aa: CASSQKGVPSYEQYF
d_call: TRBD2; clone_size: .; v_call: TRBV4-3; j_call: TRBJ2-1; cdr3_nt: TGCGCCAGCAGCCACCTCAGCGGGACCTACAATGAGCAGTTCTTC; cdr3_aa: CASSHLSGTYNEQFF
d_call: TRBD1; clone_size: once; v_call: TRBV6-5; j_call: TRBJ2-1; cdr3_nt: TGTGCCAGCCACCGGGACAGGGCGCACAATGAGCAGTTCTTC; cdr3_aa: CASHRDRAHNEQFF
d_call: .; clone_size: .; v_call: TRBV6-2/TRBV6-3; j_call: TRBJ2-7; cdr3_nt: TGTGCCAGCAGTTACGGGCACCAAAGGTCCTACGAGCAGTACTTC; cdr3_aa: CASSYGHQRSYEQYF
d_call: .; clone_size: once; v_call: TRBV10-1; j_call: TRBJ1-1; cdr3_nt: TGCGCCAGCAGCCACCGACACATGAACACTGAAGCTTTCTTT; cdr3_aa: CASSHRHMNTEAFF
d_call: .; clone_size: .; v_call: TRBV7-2; j_call: TRBJ2-1; cdr3_nt: TGTGCCAGCAGCTCCGACCGCATAGCGTCCGATGAGCAGTTCTTC; cdr3_aa: CASSSDRIASDEQFF
d_call: TRBD2; clone_size: .; v_call: TRBV11-2; j_call: TRBJ2-1; cdr3_nt: TGTGCCAGCGTACCTAGCGGGGGTTACAATGAGCAGTTCTTC; cdr3_aa: CASVPSGGYNEQFF
d_call: TRBD2; clone_size: .; v_call: TRBV4-1; j_call: TRBJ2-5; cdr3_nt: TGCGCCAGCAGCCGCGGGGGAGCAGAGACCCAGTACTTC; cdr3_aa: CASSRGGAETQYF
d_call: .; clone_size: .; v_call: TRBV30; j_call: TRBJ2-2; cdr3_nt: TGTGCCTGGAGTGTTCTAGAGGCCGGGGAGCTGTTTTTT; cdr3_aa: CAWSVLEAGELFF
d_call: .; clone_size: .; v_call: TRBV24-1; j_call: TRBJ2-2; cdr3_nt: TGTGCCACCAGTGACCGACTGCCAACCGGGGAGCTGTTTTTT; cdr3_aa: CATSDRLPTGELFF
d_call: TRBD1; clone_size: .; v_call: TRBV5-1; j_call: TRBJ1-1; cdr3_nt: TGCGCCAGCAGCTTCCGACAGGGGGAAGACACTGAAGCTTTCTTT; cdr3_aa: CASSFRQGEDTEAFF
d_call: TRBD1; clone_size: .; v_call: TRBV7-2; j_call: TRBJ2-3; cdr3_nt: TGTGCCAGCAGCATACAGGGGGGTAGCACAGATACGCAGTATTTT; cdr3_aa: CASSIQGGSTDTQYF
d_call: .; clone_size: .; v_call: TRBV25-1; j_call: TRBJ2-7; cdr3_nt: TGTGCCAGCAGTGAATTTGACAGCTCCGGATACGAGCAGTACTTC; cdr3_aa: CASSEFDSSGYEQYF
d_call: TRBD2; clone_size: .; v_call: TRBV24-1; j_call: TRBJ2-1; cdr3_nt: TGTGCCACCAGTGATCCCGGGACTAGCGGGGTGAGAGAGGAGCAGTTCTTC; cdr3_aa: CATSDPGTSGVREEQFF
d_call: TRBD2; clone_size: .; v_call: TRBV15; j_call: TRBJ2-7; cdr3_nt: TGTGCCACCAGCCGACGACTAGCGACAGAGCAGTACTTC; cdr3_aa: CATSRRLATEQYF
d_call: TRBD1; clone_size: .; v_call: TRBV6-5; j_call: TRBJ2-1; cdr3_nt: TGTGCCAGCAGCCGGGACAGGGGCTACAATGAGCAGTTCTTC; cdr3_aa: CASSRDRGYNEQFF
d_call: .; clone_size: .; v_call: TRBV5-4; j_call: TRBJ1-6; cdr3_nt: TGTGCCAGCAGCTTGTCCGGCAGGGGCGTTTCACCCCTCCACTTT; cdr3_aa: CASSLSGRGVSPLHF
d_call: .; clone_size: .; v_call: TRBV18; j_call: TRBJ2-7; cdr3_nt: TGTGCCAGCTCACCAGGGGAGTGGGGCGAGCAGTACTTC; cdr3_aa: CASSPGEWGEQYF
d_call: .; clone_size: .; v_call: TRBV24-1; j_call: TRBJ2-3; cdr3_nt: TGTGCCACCAGTGAAGCTCGCGGGCGGAATACGCAGTATTTT; cdr3_aa: CATSEARGRNTQYF
d_call: TRBD1; clone_size: .; v_call: TRBV5-6; j_call: TRBJ2-7; cdr3_nt: TGTGCCAGCAGCCCAGACAGGGGCGAGCAGTACTTC; cdr3_aa: CASSPDRGEQYF
d_call: TRBD1; clone_size: .; v_call: TRBV7-2; j_call: TRBJ2-3; cdr3_nt: TGTGCCAGCAGCTTCGACAGGGGGCTAAATACGCAGTATTTT; cdr3_aa: CASSFDRGLNTQYF
d_call: TRBD1; clone_size: few; v_call: TRBV6-2/TRBV6-3; j_call: TRBJ2-1; cdr3_nt: TGTGCCAGCAGTTCATTCCGGGACAGCTCTTACAATGAGCAGTTCTTC; cdr3_aa: CASSSFRDSSYNEQFF
d_call: TRBD2; clone_size: .; v_call: TRBV11-2; j_call: TRBJ2-1; cdr3_nt: TGTGCCAGCAGCTTTGTCGCGGGAGGGAGTGAGCAGTTCTTC; cdr3_aa: CASSFVAGGSEQFF
d_call: .; clone_size: .; v_call: TRBV21-1; j_call: TRBJ1-3; cdr3_nt: TGTGCCAGCAGCTCCCGGACAGAAACTTACTCTGGAAACACCATATATTTT; cdr3_aa: CASSSRTETYSGNTIYF
d_call: .; clone_size: .; v_call: TRBV21-1; j_call: TRBJ1-5; cdr3_nt: TGTGCCACCGCATGGAACCTGGGACAGGGGGGCAATCAGCCCCAGCATTTT; cdr3_aa: CATAWNLGQGGNQPQHF
d_call: .; clone_size: once; v_call: TRBV18; j_call: TRBJ2-1; cdr3_nt: TGTGCCAGCTCAAGCCGGGGGAGTATAAATGAGCAGTTCTTC; cdr3_aa: CASSSRGSINEQFF
d_call: TRBD2; clone_size: .; v_call: TRBV7-2; j_call: TRBJ2-1; cdr3_nt: TGTGCCAGCAGCTTAACTCTAGCGGGAGGCCGCAATGAGCAGTTCTTC; cdr3_aa: CASSLTLAGGRNEQFF
d_call: TRBD1; clone_size: .; v_call: TRBV19; j_call: TRBJ1-5; cdr3_nt: TGTGCCAGTAGTGCGACAGGGGCGGGCAATCAGCCCCAGCATTTT; cdr3_aa: CASSATGAGNQPQHF
d_call: .; clone_size: .; v_call: TRBV29-1; j_call: TRBJ2-1; cdr3_nt: TGCAGCGTTGATCGACACAAAAACAATGAGCAGTTCTTC; cdr3_aa: CSVDRHKNNEQFF
d_call: .; clone_size: once; v_call: TRBV6-2/TRBV6-3; j_call: TRBJ2-5; cdr3_nt: TGTGCCAGCAGTTACACGGGAGCAGGGTCGGAGACCCAGTACTTC; cdr3_aa: CASSYTGAGSETQYF
d_call: TRBD2; clone_size: .; v_call: TRBV19; j_call: TRBJ2-7; cdr3_nt: TGTGCCAGTAGCCCCGGGGTAGCGGGAGGGCGAGAGCAGTACTTC; cdr3_aa: CASSPGVAGGREQYF
d_call: TRBD2; clone_size: .; v_call: TRBV7-2; j_call: TRBJ2-5; cdr3_nt: TGTGCCAGCAGCTTAACTAGCGTTGGGGAGACCCAGTACTTC; cdr3_aa: CASSLTSVGETQYF